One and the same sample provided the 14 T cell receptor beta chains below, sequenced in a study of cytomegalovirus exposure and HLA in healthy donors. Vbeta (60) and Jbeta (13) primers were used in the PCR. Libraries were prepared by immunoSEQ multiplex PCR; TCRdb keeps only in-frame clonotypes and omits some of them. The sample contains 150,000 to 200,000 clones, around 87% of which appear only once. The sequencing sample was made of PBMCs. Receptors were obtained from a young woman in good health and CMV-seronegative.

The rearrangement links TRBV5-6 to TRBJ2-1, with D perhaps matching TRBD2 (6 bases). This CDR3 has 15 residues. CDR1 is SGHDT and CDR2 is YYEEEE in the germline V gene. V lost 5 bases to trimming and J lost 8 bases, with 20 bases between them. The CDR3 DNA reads TGTGCCAGCAGTTTTTACGGGGGTCCCTTTGATGAGCAGTTCTTC. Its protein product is CASSFYGGPFDEQFF.

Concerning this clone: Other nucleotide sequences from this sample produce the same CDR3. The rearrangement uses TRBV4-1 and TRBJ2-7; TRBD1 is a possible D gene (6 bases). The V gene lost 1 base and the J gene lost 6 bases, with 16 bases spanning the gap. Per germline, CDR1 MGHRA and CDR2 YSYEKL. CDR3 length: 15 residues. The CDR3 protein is CASSQATGLAGEQYF. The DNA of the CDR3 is TGCGCCAGCAGCCAAGCAACAGGGCTCGCCGGCGAGCAGTACTTC.

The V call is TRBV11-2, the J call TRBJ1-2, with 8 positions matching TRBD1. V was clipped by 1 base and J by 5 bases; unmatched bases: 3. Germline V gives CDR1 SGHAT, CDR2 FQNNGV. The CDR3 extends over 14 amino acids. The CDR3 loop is CASSLGTGRYGYTF. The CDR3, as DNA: TGTGCCAGCAGCTTAGGGACAGGGCGGTATGGCTACACCTTC.

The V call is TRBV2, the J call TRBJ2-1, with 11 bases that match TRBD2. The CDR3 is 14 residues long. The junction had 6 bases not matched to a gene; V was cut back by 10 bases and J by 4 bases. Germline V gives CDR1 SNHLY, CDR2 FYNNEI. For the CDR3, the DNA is TGTGCCACCCGCGGGACTAGCGGATACAATGAGCAGTTCTTC. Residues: CATRGTSGYNEQFF. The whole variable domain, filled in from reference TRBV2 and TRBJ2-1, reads EPEVTQTPSHQVTQMGQEVILRCVPISNHLYFYWYRQILGQKVEFLVSFYNNEISEKSEIFDDQFSVERPDGSNFTLKIRSTKLEDSAMYFCATRGTSGYNEQFFGPGTRLTVL.

DNA of the CDR3: TGTGCCAGCAGCAACCCCGGGACAATTTACGAGCAGTACTTC. This gives the protein CASSNPGTIYEQYF. The chain combines TRBV6-5 with TRBJ2-7; tentative D call: TRBD1 (6 bases). CDR1 is MNHEY, CDR2 SVGAGI, per germline. Trimming took 6 bases from V and 4 from J, leaving 16 bases between them. The CDR3 is 14 amino acids.

In DNA, the CDR3 is TGTGCCAGCAGCCCCGGGCGGGGACCCTCCTACGAGCAGTACTTC. Protein: CASSPGRGPSYEQYF. V usage is TRBV11-3 and J usage is TRBJ2-7; TRBD2 is a possible D gene (6 bases). The germline CDR1 and CDR2 sequences are SGHNT and YENEEA. The CDR3 covers 15 residues. The V gene lost 5 bases and the J gene lost 0 bases, with 14 bases spanning the gap.

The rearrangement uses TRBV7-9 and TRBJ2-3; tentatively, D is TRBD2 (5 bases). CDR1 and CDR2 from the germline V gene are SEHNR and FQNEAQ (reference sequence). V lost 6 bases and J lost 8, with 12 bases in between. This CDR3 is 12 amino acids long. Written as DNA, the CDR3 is TGTGCCAGCAGTCGGGGTTGGGGTACGCAGTATTTT. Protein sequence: CASSRGWGTQYF.

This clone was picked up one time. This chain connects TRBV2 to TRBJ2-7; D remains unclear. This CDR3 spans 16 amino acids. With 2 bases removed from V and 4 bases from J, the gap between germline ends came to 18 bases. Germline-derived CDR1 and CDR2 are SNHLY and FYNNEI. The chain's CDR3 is CASSEISVGSFYEQYF. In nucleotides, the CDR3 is TGTGCCAGCAGTGAAATTTCGGTGGGCTCCTTTTACGAGCAGTACTTC.

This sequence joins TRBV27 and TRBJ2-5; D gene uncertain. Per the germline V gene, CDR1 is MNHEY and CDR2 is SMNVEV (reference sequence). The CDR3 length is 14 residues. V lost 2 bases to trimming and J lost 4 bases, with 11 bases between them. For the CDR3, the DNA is TGTGCCAGCAGTTTAGGCAGGCCCCGAGAGACCCAGTACTTC. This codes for CASSLGRPRETQYF.

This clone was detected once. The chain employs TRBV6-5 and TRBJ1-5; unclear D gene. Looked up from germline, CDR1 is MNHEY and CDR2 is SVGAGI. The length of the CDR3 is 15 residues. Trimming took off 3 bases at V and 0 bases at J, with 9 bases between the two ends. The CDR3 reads CASSYPSSSNQPQHF. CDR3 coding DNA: TGTGCCAGCAGTTATCCCAGTTCTAGCAATCAGCCCCAGCATTTT.

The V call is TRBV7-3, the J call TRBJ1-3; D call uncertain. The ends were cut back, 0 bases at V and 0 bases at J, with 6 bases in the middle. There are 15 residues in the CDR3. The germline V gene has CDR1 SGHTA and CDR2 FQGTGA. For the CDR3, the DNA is TGTGCCAGCAGCTTAACGCCAGGCTCTGGAAACACCATATATTTT. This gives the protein CASSLTPGSGNTIYF.

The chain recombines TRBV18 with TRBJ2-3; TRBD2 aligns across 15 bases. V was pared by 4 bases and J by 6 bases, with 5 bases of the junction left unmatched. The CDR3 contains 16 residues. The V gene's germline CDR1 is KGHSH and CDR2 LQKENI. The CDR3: CASSRTSGGAGDTQYF. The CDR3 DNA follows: TGTGCCAGCTCACGGACTAGCGGGGGGGCCGGTGATACGCAGTATTTT.

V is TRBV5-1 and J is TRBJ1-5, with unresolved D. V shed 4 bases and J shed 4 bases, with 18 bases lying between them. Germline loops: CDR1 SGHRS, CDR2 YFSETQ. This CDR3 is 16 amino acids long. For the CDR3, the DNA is TGCGCCAGCAGCCAGCAGGTCAGCATAATTAATCAGCCCCAGCATTTT. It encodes CASSQQVSIINQPQHF.

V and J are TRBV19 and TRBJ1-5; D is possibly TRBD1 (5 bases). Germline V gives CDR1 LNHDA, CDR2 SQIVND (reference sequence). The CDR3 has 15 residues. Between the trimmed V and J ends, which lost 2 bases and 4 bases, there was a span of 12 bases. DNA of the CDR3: TGTGCCAGTAGTATAACGGGGGGTCTTAATCAGCCCCAGCATTTT. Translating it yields CASSITGGLNQPQHF.